The text below deals with one TCR beta chain. The source of the sample is a study of blood T cell repertoires in COVID-19. Background on the study: Samples of COVID-19 (acute and convalescent) were obtained from the United States, Italy and Spain. In each case, the material was cDNA or gDNA derived from T cells, B-cell-depleted T cells, or PBMCs.

Per the authors' pipeline: Nucleated cell counts were estimated from reference gene primer amplification. The repertoire was sequenced with immunoSEQ multiplex PCR; TCRdb's copy has only in-frame clones and lacks some. That table furnishes V, J and clone size, whereas the DNA furnished D and trimming. The data contain about 91,000 clones, around 88% of them singletons. The germline V and J ends were trimmed by 5 bases and 2 bases, with 17 bases remaining between them. Germline V gene lookup returns CDR1 SGHTA and CDR2 FQGTGA. CDR3 length: 16 residues. The genes are TRBV7-3 and TRBJ2-3; D is perhaps TRBD1 (6 bases). This TCR came from a woman in her 70s with acute or convalescent COVID-19. The sequenced sample was peripheral blood. CDR3 coding DNA: TGTGCCAGCAGCCCTACAAGGGGGTCCCCCACAGATACGCAGTATTTT. Encoded protein: CASSPTRGSPTDTQYF. The variable domain in full, completed from reference TRBV7-3 and TRBJ2-3, reads GAGVSQTPSNKVTEKGKYVELRCDPISGHTALYWYRQSLGQGPEFLIYFQGTGAADDSGLPNDRFFAVRPEGSVSTLKIQRTERGDSAVYLCASSPTRGSPTDTQYFGPGTRLTVL.